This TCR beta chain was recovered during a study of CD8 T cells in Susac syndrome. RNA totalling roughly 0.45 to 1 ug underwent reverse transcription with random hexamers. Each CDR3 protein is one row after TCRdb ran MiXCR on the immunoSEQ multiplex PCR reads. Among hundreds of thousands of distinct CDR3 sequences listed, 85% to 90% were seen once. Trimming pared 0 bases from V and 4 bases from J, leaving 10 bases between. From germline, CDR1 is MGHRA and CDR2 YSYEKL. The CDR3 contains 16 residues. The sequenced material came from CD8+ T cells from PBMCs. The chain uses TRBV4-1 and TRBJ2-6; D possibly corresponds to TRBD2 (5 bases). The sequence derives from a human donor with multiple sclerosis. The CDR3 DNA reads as TGCGCCAGCAGCCAAGAGCGGGCCCCAGGGGCCAACGTCCTGACTTTC. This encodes CASSQERAPGANVLTF.